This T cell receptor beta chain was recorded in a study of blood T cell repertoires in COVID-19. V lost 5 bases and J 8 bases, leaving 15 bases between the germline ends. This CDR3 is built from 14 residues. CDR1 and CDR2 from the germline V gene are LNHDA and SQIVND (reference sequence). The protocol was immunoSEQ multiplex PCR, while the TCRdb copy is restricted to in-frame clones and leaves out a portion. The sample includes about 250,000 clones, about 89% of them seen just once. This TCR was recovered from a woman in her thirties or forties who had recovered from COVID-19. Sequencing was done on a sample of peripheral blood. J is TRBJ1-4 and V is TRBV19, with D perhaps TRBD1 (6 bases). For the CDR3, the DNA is TGTGCCAGTAGTGATCCGGGGGGCCTAGAAAAACTGTTTTTT. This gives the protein CASSDPGGLEKLFF.